This TCR beta chain is from a study of T cells after posttransplantation cyclophosphamide. TCRdb's copy holds only in-frame clones and misses some; the assay was immunoSEQ multiplex PCR. Of 50,000 to 55,000 clones in the sample, more than 70% were seen once. In regard to this clone: Its antigen remains unidentified.

Broader study findings: Donor-recipient repertoire similarity was low at 1-2 months, rising over year one.

The sample consisted of PBMCs. The TCR comes from a man younger than 45 with a blood cancer, CMV-positive, and with a related stem cell donor.

As DNA, the CDR3 is TGCGCCAGCAGCTTGGGGTGGAGAATCGGCGGGAGCGTTTCAGATACGCAGTATTTT. It codes for CASSLGWRIGGSVSDTQYF. This chain joins TRBV5-1 and TRBJ2-3, with 7 nucleotides matching TRBD2. Germline V lookup: CDR1 SGHRS, CDR2 YFSETQ. V lost 0 bases, J lost 4 bases, and 17 bases stayed unmatched. The CDR3 has 19 residues.